This T cell receptor beta chain was retrieved from a study of cytomegalovirus exposure and HLA in healthy donors. This CDR3 comprises 13 residues. With V trimmed by 2 bases and J by 6 bases, 3 bases remained unmatched. Germline loops: CDR1 SGHAT, CDR2 FQDESV (reference sequence). The PCR had 60 Vbeta and 13 Jbeta primers. Produced via immunoSEQ multiplex PCR; TCRdb's table is partial and in-frame only. This sample has roughly 130,000 clones; roughly 78% occur once, and the top ten carry less than 6.5%. The sequenced material came from PBMCs. The sequence was obtained from a young man in good health and CMV-seronegative. This chain uses TRBV11-1 with TRBJ2-7, with TRBD1 identical over 8 bases. The CDR3 DNA reads TGTGCCAGCAGCTTACCAGGGGGCACCGAGCAGTACTTC. Protein product: CASSLPGGTEQYF.